Following are 17 T cell receptor beta chains from one sample sequenced in a study of human T cells and chemical hapten exposure. From the RACE reads, TCRdb called clonotypes with MiXCR, one entry per CDR3 protein. The sample lists fewer than 400,000 distinct CDR3 sequences; about 7% were seen once. The time point denotes: patch test 1, 2 weeks after DPC sensitization. Indicated treatment: therapeutic diphenylcyclopropenone sensitization with weekly scalp DPC. Material: whole blood, obtained in connection with sensitization to the hapten diphenylcyclopropenone (DPC). Receptors originate from a woman aged 18-29 years with alopecia areata. Some clones in this sample may be carry-over from other donors' samples.

V usage is TRBV20-1 and J usage is TRBJ1-1; possible D gene TRBD1, 6 bases. The V and J ends lost 4 bases and 4 bases respectively, with 19 bases between them. The CDR3 has 15 amino acids. Per germline, CDR1 DFQATT and CDR2 SNEGSKA (reference sequence). This CDR3 reads CSANHAGVGSTEAFF. The CDR3 DNA reads as TGCAGTGCTAATCATGCAGGGGTAGGGTCCACTGAAGCTTTCTTT.

The chain links TRBV6-1 to TRBJ2-3; TRBD1 agrees at 7 bases. Unmatched junction bases numbered 1, after V lost 9 bases and J lost 1 base. Germline loops: CDR1 MNHNS, CDR2 SASEGT. The CDR3 runs 12 residues. CDR3 nucleotides: TGTGCCAGTGACAGGGGCACAGATACGCAGTATTTT. It codes for CASDRGTDTQYF.

This clonotype was seen a few times. The CDR3 protein is CASSLTSGYETQYF. For the CDR3, the DNA is TGTGCCAGCAGCTTAACTTCGGGGTATGAGACCCAGTACTTC. The chain recombines TRBV7-3 with TRBJ2-5; D is possibly TRBD2 (5 bases). Trimming shortened V by 0 bases and J by 5 bases, and 10 bases separated the two germline ends. CDR3 length: 14 residues. Germline V gene data show CDR1 as SGHTA and CDR2 as FQGTGA.

This clonotype was picked up a small number of times. The chain combines TRBV19 with TRBJ2-2, with D perhaps TRBD1 (6 bases). The germline V and J ends were trimmed by 3 bases and 5 bases, with 16 bases remaining between them. Germline assignment: CDR1 LNHDA and CDR2 SQIVND (reference sequence). This CDR3 region has 16 residues. The DNA of the CDR3 is TGTGCCAGTAGTATGTTTGGGCAGGGGTCAACCGGGGAGCTGTTTTTT. Amino acid sequence: CASSMFGQGSTGELFF.

This clonotype appeared many times. In nucleotides, the CDR3 is TGTGCCAGCAGTTTATCGCGGGGAGATACGCAGTATTTT. It specifies CASSLSRGDTQYF. J is TRBJ2-3 and V is TRBV27; D might be TRBD2 (6 bases). The germline gives CDR1 MNHEY, CDR2 SMNVEV (reference sequence). The CDR3 length is 13 residues. Trimming stripped 0 bases from V and 5 bases from J, with 6 bases between.

This clonotype has at least ten counts. The J gene is TRBJ2-7, the V gene TRBV12-3 or TRBV12-4, with 14 nucleotides matching TRBD2. CDR3 length equals 15 residues. V lost 4 bases, J lost 6 bases, and 5 bases stayed unmatched. CDR3 protein: CASSSPGLAGVEQYF. The CDR3 DNA follows: TGTGCCAGCAGTTCTCCGGGACTAGCGGGGGTCGAGCAGTACTTC.

In its sample, this clonotype was seen a few times. The junction differs from germline at one of its ends, possibly a read error. This chain joins TRBV20-1 and TRBJ1-5; maybe TRBD1 (6 bases). CDR3 length equals 15 residues. Germline V gene sequence: CDR1 DFQATT, CDR2 SNEGSKA (reference sequence). The CDR3 bases are TGCAGTGCAAGAGGGGGAGTTTATAGCAATCAGCCCCAGCATTTT. The encoded protein is CSARGGVYSNQPQHF.

In this sample, this clonotype turned up many times. V is TRBV4-3 and J is TRBJ2-5, with 8 bases aligning to TRBD2. The germline V gene has CDR1 LGHNA and CDR2 YSLEER. V lost 4 bases to trimming and J lost 2 bases; unmatched junction nucleotides: 9. The CDR3 extends over 16 amino acids. Here the CDR3 reads CASSPDERGSQETQYF. The CDR3 bases are TGCGCCAGCAGCCCGGACGAGCGGGGGAGTCAAGAGACCCAGTACTTC.

The J gene is TRBJ2-2, the V gene TRBV24-1, with D hard to call. CDR1 and CDR2 from the germline V gene are KGHDR and SFDVKD. V lost 6 bases and J 0 bases, leaving 13 bases between the germline ends. This CDR3 is 16 amino acids long. CDR3 sequence (DNA): TGTGCCACCAGTCCAGTCCTACGGGCGAACACCGGGGAGCTGTTTTTT. Residues: CATSPVLRANTGELFF.

This clonotype was detected only a few times. The V and J genes are TRBV12-3 or TRBV12-4 and TRBJ2-2; possible D gene TRBD1, 5 bases. The CDR3 is made up of 13 amino acids. V lost 10 bases and J 1 base, leaving 10 bases between the germline ends. The DNA of the CDR3 is TGTGCCATCAACACAGGGAACACCGGGGAGCTGTTTTTT. Translating it yields CAINTGNTGELFF.

This clonotype occurred a few times. The chain combines TRBV4-1 with TRBJ2-4; possibly TRBD1 or TRBD2 for D (5 bases each). Trimming stripped 3 bases from V and 1 base from J, with 22 bases between. The CDR3 contains 19 residues. Germline V gene lookup returns CDR1 MGHRA and CDR2 YSYEKL. The CDR3 here is CASSHPISGTLPAKNIQYF. Here the CDR3 DNA reads TGCGCCAGCAGCCACCCGATTTCCGGGACCCTGCCTGCCAAAAACATTCAGTACTTC.

Comment on this clonotype: An end of the junction does not agree with germline; a read error may underlie this. The rearrangement links TRBV7-7 to TRBJ2-3, with 13 bases lining up with TRBD2. Germline CDR1 SSHAT, CDR2 FNYEAQ (reference sequence). The CDR3 length is 16 residues. CDR3: CASSSGLAGAGDTQYF. The CDR3 bases are TGTGCTAGCAGCTCCGGACTAGCGGGGGCCGGGGATACGCAGTATTTT.

This clonotype was observed a few times. The chain couples TRBV7-9 to TRBJ2-7; a weak D match, TRBD1 (6 bases). Trimming removed 4 bases from V and 1 base from J, with 14 bases in between. Germline V lookup: CDR1 SEHNR, CDR2 FQNEAQ (reference sequence). The CDR3 contains 15 residues. CDR3 region: CASSSQGLDSYEQYF. The CDR3 DNA reads TGTGCCAGCAGCTCACAGGGTTTGGATTCCTACGAGCAGTACTTC.

The rearrangement joins TRBV7-9 to TRBJ1-6; perhaps TRBD1 as D (6 bases). Between the trimmed V and J ends, which lost 3 bases and 8 bases, there was a span of 11 bases. Per the germline V gene, CDR1 is SEHNR and CDR2 is FQNEAQ (reference sequence). The CDR3 is 14 residues long. The CDR3 sequence: CASSLTAGDSPLHF. In nucleotides, the CDR3 is TGTGCCAGCAGCTTGACGGCAGGGGATTCACCCCTCCACTTT.

This clonotype was picked up a small number of times. V gene TRBV2 combines with J gene TRBJ1-1; D unresolved. Germline V gene sequence: CDR1 SNHLY, CDR2 FYNNEI. The germline V and J ends were trimmed by 9 bases and 0 bases, with 8 bases remaining between them. The CDR3 has 12 amino acids. The DNA for the CDR3 is TGTGCCAGTACTTTTCTGAACACTGAAGCTTTCTTT. Amino acid sequence: CASTFLNTEAFF.

This clonotype showed up many times. The chain employs TRBV2 and TRBJ2-1; D is uncertain. The CDR3 is 13 residues long. V was pared by 4 bases and J by 8 bases, with 12 bases between. Germline V gives CDR1 SNHLY, CDR2 FYNNEI. This CDR3 reads CASSVEAVHEQFF. CDR3 bases: TGTGCCAGCAGTGTCGAGGCGGTCCATGAGCAGTTCTTC.

In this sample, this clonotype turned up a few times. J is TRBJ1-2 and V is TRBV5-4; no firm D call. Germline V gene data show CDR1 as SGHNT and CDR2 as YYREEE (reference sequence). The V and J ends lost 0 bases and 1 base respectively, with 13 bases between them. This CDR3 is 16 amino acids long. CDR3 DNA: TGTGCCAGCAGCTTGGATGGCGGCGCGGGTAACTATGGCTACACCTTC. As protein: CASSLDGGAGNYGYTF. Drawing the rest from reference TRBV5-4 and TRBJ1-2, the complete variable domain is ETGVTQSPTHLIKTRGQQVTLRCSSQSGHNTVSWYQQALGQGPQFIFQYYREEENGRGNFPPRFSGLQFPNYSSELNVNALELDDSALYLCASSLDGGAGNYGYTFGSGTRLTVV.